This T cell receptor (beta chain) was retrieved from a study of vaccination and CD4 T cells after COVID-19. Comment on this clonotype: Its antigen is as yet unknown.

The CDR3 runs 17 residues. V lost 7 bases, J lost 0 bases, and 14 bases stayed unmatched. Germline-derived CDR1 and CDR2 are MNHNS and SASEGT. Oncomine TCR Beta short-read sequencing was applied to DNA from cultured CD4+ T cells. TCRdb used MiXCR to reprocess the PCR reads, holding one entry per CDR3 protein. The repertoire includes 5,000 or so distinct CDR3 sequences, roughly two fifths of them detected once, and approximately 30% sits in the top ten. Treatment meaning: roughly 10-day PBMC culture with coronavirus spike peptide pools or control peptides (ViraFEST assay). An unexposed donor provided the CD4+ T cells, which were collected before the COVID-19 pandemic (2011-2018).

Material: CD4+ T cells from blood, cultured in vitro. The chain couples TRBV6-1 to TRBJ1-1, with TRBD1 matching 7 bases. The source is a human donor in good health. The CDR3, as DNA: TGTGCCAGCACCACGATACAGACAGGGCGGATGAACACTGAAGCTTTCTTT. It encodes CASTTIQTGRMNTEAFF.